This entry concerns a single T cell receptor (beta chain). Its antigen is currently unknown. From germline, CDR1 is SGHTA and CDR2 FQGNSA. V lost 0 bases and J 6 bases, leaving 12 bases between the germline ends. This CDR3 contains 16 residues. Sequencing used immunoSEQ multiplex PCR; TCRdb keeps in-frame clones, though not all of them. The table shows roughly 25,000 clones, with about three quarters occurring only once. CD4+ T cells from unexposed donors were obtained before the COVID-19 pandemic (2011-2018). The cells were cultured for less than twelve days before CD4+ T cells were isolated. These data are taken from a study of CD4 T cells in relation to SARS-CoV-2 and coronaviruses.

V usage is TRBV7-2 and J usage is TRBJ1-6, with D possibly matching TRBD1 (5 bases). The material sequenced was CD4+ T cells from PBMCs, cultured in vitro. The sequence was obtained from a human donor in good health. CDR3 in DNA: TGTGCCAGCAGCTTAGCGGGGGGGAGGGGTAATTCACCCCTCCACTTT. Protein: CASSLAGGRGNSPLHF. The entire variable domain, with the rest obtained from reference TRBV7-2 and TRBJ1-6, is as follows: GAGVSQSPSNKVTEKGKDVELRCDPISGHTALYWYRQSLGQGLEFLIYFQGNSAPDKSGLPSDRFSAERTGGSVSTLTIQRTQQEDSAVYLCASSLAGGRGNSPLHFGNGTRLTVT.